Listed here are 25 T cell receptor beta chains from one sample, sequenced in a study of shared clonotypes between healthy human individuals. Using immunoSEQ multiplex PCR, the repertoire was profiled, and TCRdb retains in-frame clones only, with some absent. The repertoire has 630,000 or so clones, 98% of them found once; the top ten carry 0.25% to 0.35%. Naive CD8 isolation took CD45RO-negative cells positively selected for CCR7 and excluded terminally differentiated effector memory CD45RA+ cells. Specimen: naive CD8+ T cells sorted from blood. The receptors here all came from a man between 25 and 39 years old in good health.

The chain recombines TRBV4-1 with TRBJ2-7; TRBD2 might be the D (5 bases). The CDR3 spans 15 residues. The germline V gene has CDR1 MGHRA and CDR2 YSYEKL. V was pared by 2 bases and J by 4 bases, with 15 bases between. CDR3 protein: CASSQIQTGSYEQYF. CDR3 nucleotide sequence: TGCGCCAGCAGCCAAATTCAAACGGGGTCTTACGAGCAGTACTTC.

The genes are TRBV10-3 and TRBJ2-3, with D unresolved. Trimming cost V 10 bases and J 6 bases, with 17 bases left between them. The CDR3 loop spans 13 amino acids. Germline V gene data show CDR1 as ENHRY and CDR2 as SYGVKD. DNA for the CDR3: TGTGCCACCGTTAGAGAATCGGAGGATACGCAGTATTTT. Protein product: CATVRESEDTQYF.

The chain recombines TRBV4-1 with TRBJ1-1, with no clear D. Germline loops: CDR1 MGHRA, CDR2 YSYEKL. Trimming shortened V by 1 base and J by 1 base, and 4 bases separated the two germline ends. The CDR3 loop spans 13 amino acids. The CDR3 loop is CASSQGTNTEAFF. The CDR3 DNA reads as TGCGCCAGCAGCCAAGGGACGAACACTGAAGCTTTCTTT.

The CDR3 coding sequence is TGTGCCAGCAGCGAGGACAGTTATCCAGATACGCAGTATTTT. Translated: CASSEDSYPDTQYF. The chain couples TRBV9 to TRBJ2-3, with TRBD1 as a possible D gene (6 bases). The CDR3 length is 14 residues. Germline V CDR1 and CDR2: SGDLS, YYNGEE. Between the trimmed V and J ends, which lost 3 bases and 4 bases, there was a span of 12 bases.

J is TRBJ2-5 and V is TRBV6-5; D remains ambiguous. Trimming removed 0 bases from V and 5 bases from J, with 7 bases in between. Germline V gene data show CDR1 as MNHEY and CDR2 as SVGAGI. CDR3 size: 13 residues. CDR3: CASSYSVLETQYF. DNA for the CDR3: TGTGCCAGCAGTTACTCAGTTCTGGAGACCCAGTACTTC.

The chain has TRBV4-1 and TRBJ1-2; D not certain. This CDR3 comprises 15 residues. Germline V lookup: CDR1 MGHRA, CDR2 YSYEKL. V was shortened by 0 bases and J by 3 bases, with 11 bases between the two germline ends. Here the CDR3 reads CASSQDTPGYYGYTF. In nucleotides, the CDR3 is TGCGCCAGCAGCCAAGATACCCCGGGGTACTATGGCTACACCTTC.

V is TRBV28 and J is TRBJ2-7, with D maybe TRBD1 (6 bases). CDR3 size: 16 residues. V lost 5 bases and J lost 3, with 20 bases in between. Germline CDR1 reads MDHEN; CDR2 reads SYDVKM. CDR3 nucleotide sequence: TGTGCCAGCAGTACACGACAGGACCCTGTGTTCTACGAGCAGTACTTC. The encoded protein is CASSTRQDPVFYEQYF.

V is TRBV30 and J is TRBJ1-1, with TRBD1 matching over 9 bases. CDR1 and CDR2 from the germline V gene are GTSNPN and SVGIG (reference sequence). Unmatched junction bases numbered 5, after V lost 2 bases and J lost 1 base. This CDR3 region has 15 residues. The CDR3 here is CAWSPGTGKNTEAFF. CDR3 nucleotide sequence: TGTGCCTGGAGTCCCGGGACAGGGAAGAACACTGAAGCTTTCTTT.

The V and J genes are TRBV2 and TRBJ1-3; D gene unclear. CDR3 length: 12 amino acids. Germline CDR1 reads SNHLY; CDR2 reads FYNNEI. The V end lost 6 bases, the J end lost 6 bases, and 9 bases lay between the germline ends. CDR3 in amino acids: CASRRPTNTIYF. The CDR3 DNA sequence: TGTGCCAGCAGGCGGCCGACAAACACCATATATTTT.

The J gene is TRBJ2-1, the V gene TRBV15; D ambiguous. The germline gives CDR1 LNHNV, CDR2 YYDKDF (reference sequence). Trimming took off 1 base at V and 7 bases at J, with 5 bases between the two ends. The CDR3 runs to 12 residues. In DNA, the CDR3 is TGTGCCACCAGCAGAGGGGTGAATGAGCAGTTCTTC. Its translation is CATSRGVNEQFF.

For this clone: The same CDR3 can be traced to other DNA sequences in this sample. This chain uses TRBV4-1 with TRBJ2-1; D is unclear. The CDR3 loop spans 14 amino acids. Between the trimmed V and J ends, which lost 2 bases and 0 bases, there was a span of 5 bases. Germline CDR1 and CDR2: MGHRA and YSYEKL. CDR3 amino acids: CASSQLSSYNEQFF. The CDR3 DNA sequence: TGCGCCAGCAGCCAACTTAGCTCCTACAATGAGCAGTTCTTC.

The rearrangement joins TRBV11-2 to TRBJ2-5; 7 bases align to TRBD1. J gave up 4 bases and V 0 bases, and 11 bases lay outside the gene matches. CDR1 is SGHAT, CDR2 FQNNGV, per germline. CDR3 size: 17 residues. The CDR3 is CASSLDGLSPGGETQYF. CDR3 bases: TGTGCCAGCAGCTTAGATGGTTTGTCTCCAGGGGGAGAGACCCAGTACTTC.

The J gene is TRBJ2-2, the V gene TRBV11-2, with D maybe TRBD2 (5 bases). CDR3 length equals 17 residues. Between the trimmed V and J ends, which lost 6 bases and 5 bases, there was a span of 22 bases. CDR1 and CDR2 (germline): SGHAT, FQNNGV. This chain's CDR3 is CASSPQIGGLLTGELFF. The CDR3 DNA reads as TGTGCCAGCAGTCCCCAAATTGGCGGACTCTTAACCGGGGAGCTGTTTTTT.

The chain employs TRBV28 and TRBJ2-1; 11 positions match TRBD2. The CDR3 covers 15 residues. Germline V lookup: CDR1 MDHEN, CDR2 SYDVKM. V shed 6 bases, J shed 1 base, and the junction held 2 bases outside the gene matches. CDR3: CASRGTSGSYNEQFF. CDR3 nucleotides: TGTGCCAGCAGGGGGACTAGCGGATCCTACAATGAGCAGTTCTTC.

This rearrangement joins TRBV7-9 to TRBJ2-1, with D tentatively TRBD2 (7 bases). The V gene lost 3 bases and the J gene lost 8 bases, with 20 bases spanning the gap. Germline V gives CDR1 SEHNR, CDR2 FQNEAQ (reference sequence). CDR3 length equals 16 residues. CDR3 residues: CASSFRGRVGMDEQFF. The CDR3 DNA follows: TGTGCCAGCAGCTTTAGGGGGAGGGTTGGGATGGATGAGCAGTTCTTC.

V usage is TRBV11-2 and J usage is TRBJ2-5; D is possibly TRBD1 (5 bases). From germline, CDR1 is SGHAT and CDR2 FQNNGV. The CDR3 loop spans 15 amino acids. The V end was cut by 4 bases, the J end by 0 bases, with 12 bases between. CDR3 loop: CASSSTRTNQETQYF. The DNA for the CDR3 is TGTGCCAGCAGCTCGACGCGGACAAACCAAGAGACCCAGTACTTC.

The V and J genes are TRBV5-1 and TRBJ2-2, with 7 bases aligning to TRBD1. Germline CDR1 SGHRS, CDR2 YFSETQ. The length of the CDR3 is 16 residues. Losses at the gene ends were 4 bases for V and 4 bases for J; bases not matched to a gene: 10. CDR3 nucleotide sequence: TGCGCCAGCAGCCCGCGACAGGGCGGTGGCACCGGGGAGCTGTTTTTT. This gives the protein CASSPRQGGGTGELFF.

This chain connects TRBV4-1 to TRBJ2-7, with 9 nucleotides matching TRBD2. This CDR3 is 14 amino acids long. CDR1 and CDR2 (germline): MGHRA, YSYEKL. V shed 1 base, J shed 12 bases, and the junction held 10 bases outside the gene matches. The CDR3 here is CASSQVGGSGSLYF. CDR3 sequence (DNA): TGCGCCAGCAGCCAAGTTGGCGGTAGCGGGAGTCTGTACTTC.

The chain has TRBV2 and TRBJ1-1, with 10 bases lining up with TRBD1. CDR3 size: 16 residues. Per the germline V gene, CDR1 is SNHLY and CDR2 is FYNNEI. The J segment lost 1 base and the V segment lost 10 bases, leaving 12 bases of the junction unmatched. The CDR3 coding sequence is TGTGCCACCGAGCCCGGGACAGGGGCCTGGAACACTGAAGCTTTCTTT. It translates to CATEPGTGAWNTEAFF. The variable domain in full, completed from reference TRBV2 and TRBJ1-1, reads EPEVTQTPSHQVTQMGQEVILRCVPISNHLYFYWYRQILGQKVEFLVSFYNNEISEKSEIFDDQFSVERPDGSNFTLKIRSTKLEDSAMYFCATEPGTGAWNTEAFFGQGTRLTVV.

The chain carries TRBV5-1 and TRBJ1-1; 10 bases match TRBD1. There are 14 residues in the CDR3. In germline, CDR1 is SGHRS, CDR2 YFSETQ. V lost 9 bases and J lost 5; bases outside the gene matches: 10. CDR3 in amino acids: CATTIGTGDTEAFF. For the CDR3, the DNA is TGCGCCACCACAATAGGGACAGGGGATACTGAAGCTTTCTTT.

The CDR3 region is CASSWSSGVNAGELFF. The CDR3, as DNA: TGTGCCAGCAGTTGGTCTAGCGGGGTCAACGCCGGGGAGCTGTTTTTT. The chain recombines TRBV27 with TRBJ2-2; 9 bases match TRBD2. CDR1 is MNHEY and CDR2 is SMNVEV in the germline V gene (reference sequence). V shed 4 bases and J 6 bases; nucleotides not matched to a gene: 9. The CDR3 runs to 16 residues.

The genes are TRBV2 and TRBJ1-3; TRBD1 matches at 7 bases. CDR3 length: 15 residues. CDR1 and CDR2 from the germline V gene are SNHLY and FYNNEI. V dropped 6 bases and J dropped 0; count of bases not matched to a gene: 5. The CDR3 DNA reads TGTGCCAGCAGGGATGACAGGGACTCTGGAAACACCATATATTTT. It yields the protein CASRDDRDSGNTIYF.

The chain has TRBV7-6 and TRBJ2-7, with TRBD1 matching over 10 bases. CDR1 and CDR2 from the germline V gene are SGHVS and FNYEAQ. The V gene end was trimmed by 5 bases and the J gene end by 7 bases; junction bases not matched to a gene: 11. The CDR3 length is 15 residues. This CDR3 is CASSPGGTGAREQYF. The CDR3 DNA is TGTGCCAGCAGCCCGGGGGGGACAGGGGCGAGAGAGCAGTACTTC.

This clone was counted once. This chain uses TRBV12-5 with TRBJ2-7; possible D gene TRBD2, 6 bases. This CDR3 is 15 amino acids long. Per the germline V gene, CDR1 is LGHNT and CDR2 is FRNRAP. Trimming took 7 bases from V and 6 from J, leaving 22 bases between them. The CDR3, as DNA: TGTGCTAGTGCCTTGACCCTCGGGAGTCAGGTCGAGCAGTACTTC. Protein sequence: CASALTLGSQVEQYF.

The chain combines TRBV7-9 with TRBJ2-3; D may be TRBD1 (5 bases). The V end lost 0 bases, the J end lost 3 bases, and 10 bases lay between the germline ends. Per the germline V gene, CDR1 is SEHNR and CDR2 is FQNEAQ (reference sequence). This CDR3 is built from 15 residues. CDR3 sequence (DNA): TGTGCCAGCAGCTTAGCGTCAGGGATGACAGATACGCAGTATTTT. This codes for CASSLASGMTDTQYF.